Listed below are T cell receptor beta chains from one sample, sequenced in a study of blood T cell repertoires in COVID-19. Repertoires were generated with immunoSEQ multiplex PCR, while TCRdb's copy carries only in-frame clones and drops some. Among 250,000 to 350,000 clones listed, around 90% were seen once. What was sequenced was peripheral blood. The receptors derive from a woman aged 45-60 years with COVID-19, enrolled during active disease. Both conserved end residues are part of each CDR3. Fields, in order: V gene, clone size, J gene, D gene, CDR3 protein, CDR3 DNA. D genes are given only for firm matches. Clone size is given for some rows only: seen once, a few or many times, or a class if the clone is expanded.

TRBV27	once	TRBJ2-6	-	CASSLSRWGGSGANVLTF	TGTGCCAGCAGTTTATCGAGGTGGGGGGGCTCCGGGGCCAACGTCCTGACTTTC
TRBV11-3	-	TRBJ2-3	TRBD2	CASSYPPGLMQYF	TGTGCCAGCAGCTATCCACCGGGACTAATGCAGTATTTT
TRBV19	-	TRBJ2-3	-	CASSTQQVTDTQYF	TGTGCCAGTAGTACCCAACAGGTCACAGATACGCAGTATTTT
TRBV18	-	TRBJ2-5	-	CASSPPSGQGETQYF	TGTGCCAGCTCACCACCTTCAGGGCAGGGGGAGACCCAGTACTTC
TRBV27	-	TRBJ2-1	-	CASSLVPAGPYNEQFF	TGTGCCAGCAGTTTAGTTCCGGCAGGGCCCTACAATGAGCAGTTCTTC
TRBV3-1/TRBV3-2	-	TRBJ1-2	-	CASSRGSGVDGYTF	TGTGCCAGCAGTCGGGGATCTGGGGTGGATGGCTACACCTTC
TRBV5-1	-	TRBJ2-1	-	CASSLYGGNEQFF	TGCGCCAGCAGCTTATACGGGGGAAATGAGCAGTTCTTC
TRBV10-2	-	TRBJ1-2	TRBD1	CASSTDRDYGYTF	TGCGCCAGCAGCACGGACAGGGACTATGGCTACACCTTC
TRBV3-1/TRBV3-2	-	TRBJ2-5	-	CASSRLGETQYF	TGTGCCAGCAGCCGACTGGGAGAGACCCAGTACTTC
TRBV7-6	few	TRBJ1-2	-	CASSLTANYGYTF	TGTGCCAGCAGCTTAACAGCTAACTATGGCTACACCTTC
TRBV5-6	-	TRBJ1-2	TRBD1	CASSPQGQGFGYTF	TGTGCCAGCAGCCCTCAAGGACAGGGATTCGGCTACACCTTC
TRBV29-1	-	TRBJ1-1	-	CSAGAMNTEAFF	TGCAGCGCAGGGGCAATGAACACTGAAGCTTTCTTT
TRBV10-1	-	TRBJ2-7	TRBD1	CASSEHNRGSYEQYF	TGCGCCAGCAGTGAGCATAACAGGGGGTCCTACGAGCAGTACTTC
TRBV10-1	-	TRBJ2-2	-	CASSRTANTGELFF	TGCGCCAGCAGTCGGACTGCGAACACCGGGGAGCTGTTTTTT
TRBV27	-	TRBJ2-3	-	CASSLSRSTDTQYF	TGTGCCAGCAGTTTATCGAGGAGCACAGATACGCAGTATTTT
TRBV4-2	once	TRBJ1-3	TRBD1	CASSQVTGQGDTIYF	TGTGCCAGCAGCCAAGTGACCGGACAGGGGGACACCATATATTTT
TRBV6-5	-	TRBJ1-1	TRBD1	CATHRGNTEAFF	TGTGCCACCCACAGGGGGAACACTGAAGCTTTCTTT
TRBV21-1	-	TRBJ1-5	-	CASSEKFWTGMCNQPQHF	TGTGCCAGCAGCGAAAAATTCTGGACAGGGATGTGCAATCAGCCCCAGCATTTT
TRBV7-9	-	TRBJ2-7	-	CASSGPGEMGAYEQYF	TGTGCCAGCAGCGGACCCGGGGAGATGGGCGCCTACGAGCAGTACTTC
TRBV5-4	-	TRBJ1-2	TRBD1	CASSHDQGDRTSYTF	TGTGCCAGCAGCCACGACCAGGGGGATCGCACCTCTTACACCTTC
TRBV15	-	TRBJ2-7	TRBD2	CATSRVRLAGYSYEQYF	TGTGCCACCAGCAGAGTGAGACTAGCGGGATACTCCTACGAGCAGTACTTC
TRBV6-5	-	TRBJ2-5	TRBD1	CASSYQGALKETQYF	TGTGCCAGCAGTTACCAGGGGGCGCTCAAAGAGACCCAGTACTTC
TRBV3-1/TRBV3-2	-	TRBJ2-4	-	CASSQGGTSALAKNIQYF	TGTGCCAGCAGCCAAGGTGGTACGAGCGCCCTAGCCAAAAACATTCAGTACTTC
TRBV5-5	-	TRBJ1-2	TRBD1	CASSLQGARGYTF	TGTGCCAGCAGCTTACAGGGGGCGCGTGGCTACACCTTC
TRBV2	-	TRBJ2-1	TRBD2	CASSELAGGRDEQFF	TGTGCCAGCAGTGAATTAGCGGGAGGTAGGGATGAGCAGTTCTTC
TRBV3-1/TRBV3-2	-	TRBJ2-7	-	CASSRRAGASSPYEQYF	TGTGCCAGCAGCCGCAGGGCAGGGGCCTCCTCCCCCTACGAGCAGTACTTC
TRBV3-1/TRBV3-2	once	TRBJ1-3	TRBD1	CASSQRRTGSSGNTIYF	TGTGCCAGCAGCCAAAGGCGGACAGGGAGCTCTGGAAACACCATATATTTT
TRBV19	-	TRBJ2-3	-	CASTYRDTQYF	TGTGCCAGTACCTACAGGGATACGCAGTATTTT
TRBV6-1	-	TRBJ1-3	-	CASSEVRGNTIYF	TGTGCCAGCAGTGAAGTTCGGGGAAACACCATATATTTT
TRBV30	once	TRBJ1-1	-	CASQENTEAFF	TGTGCCTCTCAGGAAAACACTGAAGCTTTCTTT